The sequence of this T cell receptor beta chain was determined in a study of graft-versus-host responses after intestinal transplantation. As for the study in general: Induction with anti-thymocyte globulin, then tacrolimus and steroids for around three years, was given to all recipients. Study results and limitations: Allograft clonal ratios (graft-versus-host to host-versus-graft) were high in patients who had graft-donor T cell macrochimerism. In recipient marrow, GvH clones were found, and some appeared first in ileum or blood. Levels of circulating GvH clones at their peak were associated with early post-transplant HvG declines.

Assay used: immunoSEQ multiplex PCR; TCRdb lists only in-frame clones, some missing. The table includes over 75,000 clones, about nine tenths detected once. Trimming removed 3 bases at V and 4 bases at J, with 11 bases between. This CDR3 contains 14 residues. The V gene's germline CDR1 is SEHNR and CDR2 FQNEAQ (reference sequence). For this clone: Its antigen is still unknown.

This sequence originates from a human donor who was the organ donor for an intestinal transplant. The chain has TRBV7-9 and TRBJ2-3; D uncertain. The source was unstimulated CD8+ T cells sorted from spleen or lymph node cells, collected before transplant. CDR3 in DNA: TGTGCCAGCAGCTTCCCCCCCGAGGCAGATACGCAGTATTTT. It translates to CASSFPPEADTQYF.